The 14 T cell receptor beta chains given below trace back to one sample, sequenced in a study of blood T cell repertoires in COVID-19. Clones were sequenced by immunoSEQ multiplex PCR, and TCRdb holds only the in-frame ones, with some missing. The sample yields roughly 280,000 clones, around 90% seen once. Specimen: peripheral blood. Receptor source: a woman in her fifties or sixties who had recovered from COVID-19.

V is TRBV18 and J is TRBJ1-2; no reliable D call. CDR3 size: 13 residues. Germline-derived CDR1 and CDR2 are KGHSH and LQKENI. Trimming removed 8 bases at V and 3 bases at J, with 13 bases between. CDR3 sequence reads: CASRGGEDYGYTF. CDR3 nucleotides: TGTGCCAGCCGCGGCGGGGAGGACTATGGCTACACCTTC.

The rearrangement joins TRBV10-3 to TRBJ2-4; TRBD1 matches at 8 bases. This CDR3 region has 16 residues. Germline lookup yields CDR1 ENHRY and CDR2 SYGVKD. Germline trimming cut 0 bases from V and 7 bases from J; bases unmatched to any gene: 8. CDR3 sequence: CAISESGDRGTNIQYF. The CDR3 nucleotides are TGTGCCATCAGTGAGTCCGGCGACAGGGGAACGAACATTCAGTACTTC.

The CDR3 region has the DNA TGTGCCAGCAGCCGGACAGGGTCGGAGACCCAGTACTTC. As protein: CASSRTGSETQYF. The chain recombines TRBV7-3 with TRBJ2-5; 8 bases agree with TRBD1. The germline CDR1 and CDR2 sequences are SGHTA and FQGTGA. J lost 5 bases, V lost 5 bases, and 4 bases had no gene match. This CDR3 has 13 amino acids.

The rearrangement uses TRBV4-3 and TRBJ2-7; weak D call: TRBD1 (7 bases). Germline V CDR1 and CDR2: LGHNA, YSLEER. The CDR3 has 17 residues. The V and J ends lost 0 bases and 6 bases respectively, with 21 bases between them. The CDR3, as DNA: TGCGCCAGCAGCCAAGATTGGAGGGGGCCTAGGAAGGTCGAGCAGTACTTC. This codes for CASSQDWRGPRKVEQYF.

The chain uses TRBV5-1 and TRBJ1-4, with D uncertain. This CDR3 is 14 amino acids long. V was clipped by 1 base and J by 3 bases, with 7 bases between them. Germline V gene data show CDR1 as SGHRS and CDR2 as YFSETQ. CDR3 sequence (DNA): TGCGCCAGCAGCTTGTTATGGCCTAATGAAAAACTGTTTTTT. Translated, it gives CASSLLWPNEKLFF.

The gene calls are TRBV9 and TRBJ2-1; TRBD2 matches 9 bases. The CDR3 loop spans 16 amino acids. From germline, CDR1 is SGDLS and CDR2 YYNGEE. The junction had 8 bases not matched to a gene; V was cut back by 4 bases and J by 3 bases. The CDR3 here is CASSSRGRAFYNEQFF. The DNA of the CDR3 is TGTGCCAGCAGCTCCCGCGGGAGGGCCTTCTACAATGAGCAGTTCTTC. Full variable domain (remainder filled in from reference TRBV9 and TRBJ2-1): DSGVTQTPKHLITATGQRVTLRCSPRSGDLSVYWYQQSLDQGLQFLIQYYNGEERAKGNILERFSAQQFPDLHSELNLSSLELGDSALYFCASSSRGRAFYNEQFFGPGTRLTVL.

The count of this clone is one. The chain joins TRBV10-3 to TRBJ1-1, with a possible D match to TRBD1 (6 bases). CDR1 is ENHRY and CDR2 is SYGVKD in the germline V gene. V shed 6 bases and J shed 4 bases, with 15 bases lying between them. The CDR3 is 14 amino acids. The CDR3 protein is CAIRETQGSTEAFF. The DNA for the CDR3 is TGTGCCATCAGAGAAACGCAGGGGTCCACTGAAGCTTTCTTT.

The J gene is TRBJ2-7, the V gene TRBV7-8; D gene uncertain. There are 14 residues in the CDR3. CDR1 is SGHVS and CDR2 is FQNEAQ in the germline V gene. With 1 base removed from V and 3 bases from J, the gap between germline ends came to 10 bases. CDR3 DNA sequence: TGTGCCAGCAGCTTAGGCGGCCCTTACTACGAGCAGTACTTC. Its translation is CASSLGGPYYEQYF.

This chain connects TRBV9 to TRBJ1-2; 7 bases match TRBD1. The junction had 6 bases not matched to a gene; V was cut back by 4 bases and J by 0 bases. This CDR3 is built from 15 residues. From germline, CDR1 is SGDLS and CDR2 YYNGEE. CDR3 DNA sequence: TGTGCCAGCAGCCCACGGGACAGCTCTAACTATGGCTACACCTTC. Encoded protein: CASSPRDSSNYGYTF.

V and J are TRBV5-3 and TRBJ1-3; D remains unclear. TRBV5-3 is an ORF; its function is uncertain. The CDR3 has 17 amino acids. The V end was cut by 0 bases, the J end by 2 bases, with 15 bases between. In DNA form, the CDR3 reads TGTGCCAGAAGCTTGGATGAATGGCCCCCCCCTGGAAACACCATATATTTT. Protein: CARSLDEWPPPGNTIYF.

The J gene is TRBJ2-7, the V gene TRBV3-1 (or the pseudogene TRBV3-2); D uncertain. V was cut by 0 bases and J by 5 bases, with 5 bases left in between. The CDR3 is 12 residues long. Germline CDR1 reads LGHDT; CDR2 reads YNNKEL (reference sequence). The CDR3, as DNA: TGTGCCAGCAGCCAAGACGAGGACGAGCAGTACTTC. Translated, it gives CASSQDEDEQYF.

The rearrangement joins TRBV4-1 to TRBJ1-4; D possibly corresponds to TRBD1 (5 bases). The CDR3 contains 14 residues. Between the trimmed V and J ends, which lost 4 bases and 3 bases, there was a span of 9 bases. The V gene's germline CDR1 is MGHRA and CDR2 YSYEKL. CDR3 coding DNA: TGCGCCAGCAGCCGCGGGGGGGCTAATGAAAAACTGTTTTTT. This translates into CASSRGGANEKLFF.

This clone was found a few times. V gene TRBV6-1 combines with J gene TRBJ2-3, with 13 bases matching TRBD2. The CDR3 runs to 17 residues. Losses at the gene ends were 3 bases for V and 6 bases for J; bases not matched to a gene: 9. CDR1 and CDR2 (germline): MNHNS, SASEGT. The DNA for the CDR3 is TGTGCCAGCAGTGATCCCGGGACTAGCGGGGTTAGTGATACGCAGTATTTT. Its translation: CASSDPGTSGVSDTQYF.

A few counts support this clone. This CDR3 is also generated by other DNA sequences in the sample. The rearrangement links TRBV12-5 to TRBJ1-1; D is uncertain. The CDR3 has 13 amino acids. Per germline, CDR1 LGHNT and CDR2 FRNRAP. Trimming removed 1 base at V and 5 bases at J, with 8 bases between. The CDR3 is CASGLEEGTEAFF. CDR3 coding DNA: TGTGCTAGTGGTTTGGAAGAGGGAACTGAAGCTTTCTTT.